A selection of T cell receptor beta chains follows, all from one sample in a study of blood T cell repertoires in COVID-19. Sequencing used immunoSEQ multiplex PCR; TCRdb keeps in-frame clones, though not all of them. The sample consists of 350,000 to 400,000 clones, 75% to 90% of them appearing once. The sample comprised PBMCs or T cells enriched from blood (not recorded which). All receptors come from a man aged 18 to 35 who had recovered from COVID-19. Each CDR3 is given with its conserved first and last residue. Fields, in order: clone size, V gene, D gene, J gene, CDR3 DNA, CDR3 protein. A D gene is named only where the DNA matches it firmly. Size tells how often a clone was seen (once, few, many) or the class of an expanded clone, and some rows leave it out.

>NA|TRBV3-1/TRBV3-2|TRBD2|TRBJ2-3
TGTGCCAGCAGCCAACCGGTCGGACTAGCGGGGTCGGGACGAGATACGCAGTATTTT
CASSQPVGLAGSGRDTQYF
>NA|TRBV3-1/TRBV3-2|TRBD1|TRBJ1-4
TGTGCCAGCAGCAGTTCAGGGGGTTGGGCCGAAAAACTGTTTTTT
CASSSSGGWAEKLFF
>NA|TRBV5-1|TRBD2|TRBJ2-1
TGCGCCAGCAGCCCCAGACTAGCTACTTCCTACAATGAGCAGTTCTTC
CASSPRLATSYNEQFF
>NA|TRBV13|TRBD2|TRBJ2-1
TGTGCCAGCAGCCCCGCCCCGGGGGATAGCGGGGCCTGGGAGCAGTTCTTC
CASSPAPGDSGAWEQFF
>NA|TRBV7-3|NA|TRBJ1-4
TGTGCCAGCAGCTGCAATTATACAGAGCAAAAACTGTTTTTT
CASSCNYTEQKLFF
>NA|TRBV7-9|TRBD1|TRBJ1-1
TGTGCCAGCAGCTTAGCGGGGACAGGGGATAGAGCTTTCTTT
CASSLAGTGDRAFF
>NA|TRBV7-8|NA|TRBJ2-7
TGTGCCAGCAGCCGGACTCTTCACTACGAGCAGTACTTC
CASSRTLHYEQYF
>few|TRBV7-2|NA|TRBJ2-5
TGTGCCAGCAGCTGGGGGGGGCTTGAGACCCAGTACTTC
CASSWGGLETQYF
>NA|TRBV5-8|NA|TRBJ1-1
TGTGCCAGCACCCGCGGGGTGGGAGGCACTGAAGCTTTCTTT
CASTRGVGGTEAFF
>NA|TRBV6-5|NA|TRBJ2-7
TGTGCCAGCACCTCCGGGGTCCACGAGCAGTACTTC
CASTSGVHEQYF
>NA|TRBV7-9|NA|TRBJ1-1
TGTGCCAGCAGCTTAAAATGGAGTAGGAACACTGAAGCTTTCTTT
CASSLKWSRNTEAFF
>NA|TRBV24-1|TRBD2|TRBJ2-1
TGTGCCACCAGTGATCCCTTAGCGGGGGGGCCCAATGAGCAGTTCTTC
CATSDPLAGGPNEQFF
>NA|TRBV5-1|TRBD2|TRBJ2-3
TGCGCCAGCAGCCCATTGACTAGCGGGAGAATGTCAGATACGCAGTATTTT
CASSPLTSGRMSDTQYF
>NA|TRBV27|TRBD2|TRBJ2-5
TGTGCCAGCACAGTACTAGCGGGGAGAAAGACCCAGTACTTC
CASTVLAGRKTQYF
>NA|TRBV28|TRBD1|TRBJ2-7
TGTGCCAGCAATATAATGGGACAGGGACCCTACGAGCAGTACTTC
CASNIMGQGPYEQYF
>NA|TRBV7-9|NA|TRBJ2-2
TGTGCCAGCAGCTTGAGCCATGGCGGGGAGCTGTTTTTT
CASSLSHGGELFF
>NA|TRBV10-3|NA|TRBJ2-3
TGTGCCATCAATACGGGAGAACCCACAGATACGCAGTATTTT
CAINTGEPTDTQYF
>NA|TRBV27|NA|TRBJ2-2
TGTGCCAGCAGTCCGGGAACTACGAACACCGGGGAGCTGTTTTTT
CASSPGTTNTGELFF
>NA|TRBV5-1|NA|TRBJ2-1
TGCGCCAGCAGCTGGACAGCCAGGGGCAATGAGCAGTTCTTC
CASSWTARGNEQFF
>NA|TRBV7-2|TRBD1|TRBJ1-2
TGTGCCAGCAGCACCGGACAGGGATCGGATGGCTACACCTTC
CASSTGQGSDGYTF
>few|TRBV2|NA|TRBJ2-2
TGTGCCAGCAGGGCGGGACTCTACACCGGGGAGCTGTTTTTT
CASRAGLYTGELFF
>NA|TRBV7-9|NA|TRBJ1-6
TGTGCCAGCAGCTTAGTAGGGGTTGATTCACCCCTCCACTTT
CASSLVGVDSPLHF
>NA|TRBV7-9|NA|TRBJ1-4
TGTGCCAGCAGCCGGGATCTGCGTGAAAAACTGTTTTTT
CASSRDLREKLFF
>NA|TRBV7-8|TRBD1|TRBJ2-1
TGTGCCAGCAGCTTAGGGACAGGTATTAATGAGCAGTTCTTC
CASSLGTGINEQFF
>NA|TRBV19|TRBD2|TRBJ2-5
TGTGCCAGTAGTATAGCCTCCGGGACTAGCGGGAGAACCCAGTACTTC
CASSIASGTSGRTQYF
>NA|TRBV25-1|TRBD1|TRBJ1-6
TGTGCCAGCAAAGAGACAGGGTTCTATAATTCACCCCTCCACTTT
CASKETGFYNSPLHF
>NA|TRBV7-9|TRBD1|TRBJ2-7
TGTGCCAGCAGCTCTACCAAAGACAGGGACCCTTTCTCCTACGAGCAGTACTTC
CASSSTKDRDPFSYEQYF
>NA|TRBV7-2|TRBD2|TRBJ2-1
TGTGCCAGCAGCTTAGAGCAGTTAAGAGGACTAGCCCACAATGAGCAGTTCTTC
CASSLEQLRGLAHNEQFF
>NA|TRBV6-1|TRBD1|TRBJ1-1
TGTGCCAGCAGGCAGACAGGGCTCATGAACACTGAAGCTTTCTTT
CASRQTGLMNTEAFF
>NA|TRBV27|NA|TRBJ1-1
TGTGCCAGCAGTTTAAGGACAGCCCCTGAAGCTTTCTTT
CASSLRTAPEAFF